These 9 T cell receptor beta chains originate from one sample sequenced in a study of T cells in tuberculosis. Sample time point: new active TB diagnosis, blood taken before or within 7 days of starting treatment. Measured with immunoSEQ multiplex PCR; TCRdb has only the in-frame clones, and not every one. The table includes about 35,000 clones, 90% to 95% detected once. This specimen consisted of PBMCs, obtained at tuberculosis diagnosis. The receptors come from an adult with tuberculosis.

This clone was observed a single time. DNA of the CDR3: TGTGCCACCAGCAGCCAGCTCCCGGGACAGGCAGCCCCAGATACGCAGTATTTT. Protein sequence: CATSSQLPGQAAPDTQYF. This sequence joins TRBV15 and TRBJ2-3; 8 bases are shared with TRBD1. J was trimmed by 4 bases and V by 3 bases; bases with no gene match: 15. Germline CDR1 is LNHNV and CDR2 is YYDKDF (reference sequence). The CDR3 is 18 amino acids. The full variable domain, with the rest looked up from reference TRBV15 and TRBJ2-3, is DAMVIQNPRYQVTQFGKPVTLSCSQTLNHNVMYWYQQKSSQAPKLLFHYYDKDFNNEADTPDNFQSRRPNTSFCFLDIRSPGLGDTAMYLCATSSQLPGQAAPDTQYFGPGTRLTVL.

This chain connects TRBV2 to TRBJ2-7, with TRBD1 as a possible D gene (5 bases). The V end was cut by 3 bases, the J end by 6 bases, with 12 bases between. From germline, CDR1 is SNHLY and CDR2 FYNNEI. The CDR3 runs 13 residues. CDR3 in DNA: TGTGCCAGCAGTGACACCAGGGCTGGCGAGCAGTACTTC. Translation: CASSDTRAGEQYF. The variable domain in full, completed from reference TRBV2 and TRBJ2-7, reads EPEVTQTPSHQVTQMGQEVILRCVPISNHLYFYWYRQILGQKVEFLVSFYNNEISEKSEIFDDQFSVERPDGSNFTLKIRSTKLEDSAMYFCASSDTRAGEQYFGPGTRLTVT.

The chain couples TRBV6-1 to TRBJ2-7; D gene ambiguous. V dropped 1 base and J dropped 3 bases, with 10 bases sitting between them. Germline V gene data show CDR1 as MNHNS and CDR2 as SASEGT. The CDR3 is 14 residues long. Here the CDR3 reads CASSEEAGIYEQYF. In nucleotides, the CDR3 is TGTGCCAGCAGTGAAGAGGCAGGTATCTACGAGCAGTACTTC.

The chain has TRBV5-1 and TRBJ1-4, with 7 bases aligning to TRBD1. Unmatched junction bases numbered 11, after V lost 7 bases and J lost 5 bases. Germline CDR1 SGHRS, CDR2 YFSETQ. The CDR3 runs to 15 residues. The DNA for the CDR3 is TGCGCCAGCGGGGAAGGGGACAGATCCAATGAAAAACTGTTTTTT. It translates to CASGEGDRSNEKLFF.

V is TRBV30 and J is TRBJ2-2, with TRBD2 as a possible D gene (6 bases). Trimming stripped 0 bases from V and 6 bases from J, with 8 bases between. This CDR3 region has 13 residues. Germline lookup yields CDR1 GTSNPN and CDR2 SVGIG (reference sequence). This chain's CDR3 is CAWSVLAPGELFF. The CDR3 DNA follows: TGTGCCTGGAGTGTACTAGCTCCCGGGGAGCTGTTTTTT.

The V and J genes are TRBV2 and TRBJ2-7, with 10 bases aligning to TRBD1. This CDR3 comprises 16 residues. V shed 7 bases and J 5 bases; nucleotides not matched to a gene: 14. CDR1 is SNHLY and CDR2 is FYNNEI in the germline V gene. The CDR3 is CASTTGWGQGSHEQYF. DNA for the CDR3: TGTGCCAGCACTACTGGGTGGGGACAGGGGAGCCACGAGCAGTACTTC.

This chain joins TRBV2 and TRBJ2-3; D unresolved. V was cut by 0 bases and J by 0 bases, with 10 bases left in between. The V gene's germline CDR1 is SNHLY and CDR2 FYNNEI. The CDR3 covers 16 residues. The CDR3 bases are TGTGCCAGCAGTGAAGCGGAGTCTTCTAGCACAGATACGCAGTATTTT. Translating it yields CASSEAESSSTDTQYF.

The J gene is TRBJ2-7, the V gene TRBV7-6; D possibly corresponds to TRBD2 (6 bases). Between the trimmed V and J ends, which lost 9 bases and 0 bases, there was a span of 15 bases. The CDR3 has 14 amino acids. Per the germline V gene, CDR1 is SGHVS and CDR2 is FNYEAQ. The CDR3 protein is CARFPRGTSYEQYF. Here the CDR3 DNA reads TGTGCCAGATTTCCACGGGGGACCTCCTACGAGCAGTACTTC.

This chain uses TRBV7-6 with TRBJ2-1; 16 bases are shared with TRBD2. Germline V CDR1 and CDR2: SGHVS, FNYEAQ. J lost 9 bases, V lost 4 bases, and 3 bases had no gene match. This CDR3 spans 15 amino acids. The CDR3 DNA reads TGTGCCAGCAGCTCAGGGACTAGCGGGGGGGGTGAGCAGTTCTTC. It yields the protein CASSSGTSGGGEQFF.